This T cell receptor beta chain is from a study of spatial heterogeneity in lung cancer. In the study overall: Sequence detection consistently recorded a greater number of beta-chain than alpha-chain sequences.

Whole-study results and caveats: The study found that expanded intratumoral alpha and beta TCR counts tracked tumor mutation counts.

The germline V gene encodes CDR1 SGHTA and CDR2 FQGNSA. The CDR3 contains 13 residues. Deletions cut 5 bases from V and 10 bases from J, with 14 bases between. Time point: sample taken at primary tumor resection. In each case, whole RNA from tumor, nontumor lung or frozen PBMC was sequenced unsorted. Every TCR cDNA molecule bore its own unique molecular identifier. From the 5' RACE reads, TCRdb called clonotypes with MiXCR, one entry per CDR3 protein. The sample lists 9,900 or so distinct CDR3 sequences; roughly 12% were seen once. This clonotype was observed at least ten times. Its specificity is unknown.

The V call is TRBV7-2, the J call TRBJ1-4; D is uncertain. The source material was lung tumor tissue, sampled at surgery. The TCR comes from a male donor with early-stage non-small cell lung cancer. The CDR3: CASSPGRAPKLFF. CDR3 bases: TGTGCCAGCAGCCCCGGTCGCGCCCCAAAACTGTTTTTT.